This TCR beta chain was identified during a study of graft-versus-host responses after intestinal transplantation. Whole-study context: Recipients across the board were started on anti-thymocyte globulin induction, then kept on tacrolimus and steroids for around 3 years.

The study, taken as a whole, reports: Peak circulating GvH clone levels were associated with early post-transplant HvG declines. The marrow of recipients harbored GvH clones, and ileum or blood showed some of them first.

Intraepithelial lymphocytes and lamina propria lymphocytes were released through processing of graft tissue. Germline lookup yields CDR1 LGHNA and CDR2 YSLEER. Trimming stripped 3 bases from V and 3 bases from J, with 11 bases between. The CDR3 is 15 amino acids. Clones were sequenced by immunoSEQ multiplex PCR, and TCRdb holds only the in-frame ones, with some missing. The table lists approximately 5,000 clones, 85% of them singletons. With regard to this clone: The antigen remains unidentified.

This specimen consisted of ileum tissue, obtained 156 days after intestinal transplant. This clonotype originated in a human patient who received an intestinal transplant, so some T cells may come from the graft donor. The rearrangement uses TRBV4-3 and TRBJ2-2, with D maybe TRBD2 (5 bases). The CDR3 nucleotides read TGCGCCAGCAGCCAGGACTCGTCCTACACCGGGGAGCTGTTTTTT. Translation: CASSQDSSYTGELFF.